The entry that follows covers one T cell receptor beta chain sequence. Using immunoSEQ multiplex PCR, the repertoire was profiled, and TCRdb retains in-frame clones only, with some absent. Of around 45,000 clones listed, roughly 87% are singletons. The sample originates from a study of T cell responses to AZD1222 COVID-19 vaccine. Pooling covered second doses at about 4 or about 12 weeks. Specimen: peripheral blood, collected 28 days after the second AZD1222 dose. The sequence was collected from an adult who received the AZD1222 COVID-19 vaccine.

The CDR3 bases are TGTGCCAGCAGTCTAACCGGGATCCTTGGAAACACCATATATTTT. The encoded protein is CASSLTGILGNTIYF. The chain links TRBV25-1 to TRBJ1-3; D is ambiguous. The CDR3 has 15 residues. Germline lookup yields CDR1 MGHDK and CDR2 SYGVNS. Trimming removed 5 bases from V and 3 bases from J, with 14 bases in between.